Each of the 18 T cell receptor beta chains below was sequenced from the same sample in a study of cytomegalovirus exposure and HLA in healthy donors. The PCR was carried out with 60 Vbeta primers and 13 Jbeta primers. TCRdb's table, derived via immunoSEQ multiplex PCR, lists solely in-frame clones and lacks some. The sample gives approximately 130,000 clones, around 83% of which show up once; under 8.5% is in the top ten. Material: PBMCs. The receptors originated from a woman between 25 and 40 years old in good health and CMV-seropositive.

The J gene is TRBJ1-4, the V gene TRBV6-1, with a possible D match to TRBD1 (5 bases). Trimming shortened V by 6 bases and J by 3 bases, and 11 bases separated the two germline ends. Germline V gives CDR1 MNHNS, CDR2 SASEGT. This CDR3 is built from 14 residues. The CDR3 nucleotides are TGTGCCAGCAGAACAGGTCCAGCTAATGAAAAACTGTTTTTT. This encodes CASRTGPANEKLFF.

The chain has TRBV29-1 and TRBJ1-2; possible D gene TRBD1, 5 bases. V lost 4 bases and J lost 4, with 16 bases in between. Germline V CDR1 and CDR2: SQVTM, ANQGSEA. The CDR3 consists of 14 residues. The CDR3, as DNA: TGCAGCGTTGGCCCCCTGACAGCCATCTATGGCTACACCTTC. Translation gives CSVGPLTAIYGYTF.

The chain employs TRBV6-1 and TRBJ2-7, with 7 bases lining up with TRBD2. CDR1 is MNHNS and CDR2 is SASEGT in the germline V gene. CDR3 size: 13 residues. The J segment lost 4 bases and the V segment lost 6 bases, leaving 6 bases of the junction unmatched. The CDR3 protein is CASRVGEGYEQYF. CDR3 coding DNA: TGTGCCAGCAGGGTTGGGGAGGGTTACGAGCAGTACTTC.

V usage is TRBV6-5 and J usage is TRBJ1-2; a possible D gene is TRBD1 (5 bases). V lost 0 bases and J lost 8, with 13 bases in between. The germline CDR1 and CDR2 sequences are MNHEY and SVGAGI. This CDR3 comprises 14 residues. The CDR3 sequence is CASSYSTQGGGYTF. The DNA of the CDR3 is TGTGCCAGCAGTTACTCGACCCAGGGTGGGGGCTACACCTTC.

V and J are TRBV4-2 and TRBJ1-2; the match to TRBD1 covers 7 bases. CDR3 length: 16 residues. Germline assignment: CDR1 LGHNA and CDR2 YNFKEQ. Trimming cost V 10 bases and J 0 bases; bases outside gene matches: 14. The CDR3 here is CATKGERDRANYGYTF. The CDR3, as DNA: TGTGCCACCAAGGGGGAACGGGACAGAGCTAACTATGGCTACACCTTC.

The V and J genes are TRBV5-6 and TRBJ2-5; the D gene is possibly TRBD2 (7 bases). Germline CDR1 is SGHDT and CDR2 is YYEEEE. V lost 7 bases, J lost 1 base, and 17 bases lay in between. CDR3 length: 15 residues. This CDR3 is CASDGGGSPQETQYF. The CDR3 DNA reads as TGTGCCAGCGATGGGGGGGGCTCCCCCCAAGAGACCCAGTACTTC.

The CDR3 DNA is TGTGCCAGCAGCGTTTACAGGGAAGGTGATCTGGATGGCTACACCTTC. Translation: CASSVYREGDLDGYTF. The rearrangement joins TRBV9 to TRBJ1-2; TRBD1 is a possible D gene (6 bases). V was trimmed by 2 bases and J by 6 bases, leaving 20 bases between them. Germline V gene data show CDR1 as SGDLS and CDR2 as YYNGEE. This CDR3 spans 16 amino acids.

This chain connects TRBV28 to TRBJ2-7, with a possible D match to TRBD2 (5 bases). Germline V gives CDR1 MDHEN, CDR2 SYDVKM. Trimming shortened V by 3 bases and J by 3 bases, and 21 bases separated the two germline ends. The CDR3 sequence is 17 residues long. Here the CDR3 reads CASSFSLPRVGDYEQYF. CDR3 DNA: TGTGCCAGCAGTTTCTCCCTCCCGCGGGTCGGGGACTACGAGCAGTACTTC.

This chain connects TRBV4-1 to TRBJ2-1; D might be TRBD2 (6 bases). CDR1 and CDR2 (germline): MGHRA, YSYEKL. This CDR3 is built from 15 residues. The V and J ends lost 0 bases and 3 bases respectively, with 9 bases between them. The CDR3 DNA reads TGCGCCAGCAGCCAAGACGGGGGAAGCTACAATGAGCAGTTCTTC. Residues: CASSQDGGSYNEQFF.

J is TRBJ2-3 and V is TRBV2; D may be TRBD2 (6 bases). Germline V gene data show CDR1 as SNHLY and CDR2 as FYNNEI. This CDR3 region has 16 residues. Trimming removed 5 bases at V and 5 bases at J, with 20 bases between. The CDR3 nucleotides are TGTGCCAGCAGTCCCCCCGCGGGGTGGTCTGGAGATACGCAGTATTTT. Protein product: CASSPPAGWSGDTQYF. Full variable domain (outside the CDR3, taken from reference TRBV2 and TRBJ2-3): EPEVTQTPSHQVTQMGQEVILRCVPISNHLYFYWYRQILGQKVEFLVSFYNNEISEKSEIFDDQFSVERPDGSNFTLKIRSTKLEDSAMYFCASSPPAGWSGDTQYFGPGTRLTVL.

This chain links TRBV7-3 with TRBJ2-2; D is possibly TRBD1 (5 bases). Germline CDR1 SGHTA, CDR2 FQGTGA. The CDR3 is made up of 13 amino acids. Trimming stripped 2 bases from V and 5 bases from J, with 6 bases between. In nucleotides, the CDR3 is TGTGCCAGCAGCTTAGGGGCAACCGGGGAGCTGTTTTTT. Protein sequence: CASSLGATGELFF. The full variable domain, rest sourced from reference TRBV7-3 and TRBJ2-2, is GAGVSQTPSNKVTEKGKYVELRCDPISGHTALYWYRQSLGQGPEFLIYFQGTGAADDSGLPNDRFFAVRPEGSVSTLKIQRTERGDSAVYLCASSLGATGELFFGEGSRLTVL.

V usage is TRBV7-2 and J usage is TRBJ2-7; 9 positions agree with TRBD1. The CDR3 covers 13 residues. J gave up 6 bases and V 5 bases, and 5 bases lay outside the gene matches. Germline-derived CDR1 and CDR2 are SGHTA and FQGNSA. Here the CDR3 reads CASSNRDRVEQYF. CDR3 nucleotide sequence: TGTGCCAGCAGCAACCGGGACAGGGTCGAGCAGTACTTC.

Points on this clone: At the DNA level, this CDR3 is encoded by other sequences in the same sample as well. V usage is TRBV27 and J usage is TRBJ1-1; 10 bases are shared with TRBD1. This CDR3 region has 15 residues. From germline, CDR1 is MNHEY and CDR2 SMNVEV (reference sequence). J lost 8 bases, V lost 0 bases, and 6 bases had no gene match. CDR3 nucleotides: TGTGCCAGCAGTTTATCTTTGACAGGGGGCACCGAAGCTTTCTTT. Translating gives CASSLSLTGGTEAFF.

The chain has TRBV2 and TRBJ2-1; 9 bases are a match to TRBD2. V shed 7 bases and J 4 bases; nucleotides not matched to a gene: 5. Looked up from germline, CDR1 is SNHLY and CDR2 is FYNNEI. The CDR3 runs 14 residues. The CDR3 coding sequence is TGTGCCAGCAAGGGCGGGGGGGTATACAATGAGCAGTTCTTC. As protein: CASKGGGVYNEQFF. Filled out from reference TRBV2 and TRBJ2-1, the complete variable domain reads EPEVTQTPSHQVTQMGQEVILRCVPISNHLYFYWYRQILGQKVEFLVSFYNNEISEKSEIFDDQFSVERPDGSNFTLKIRSTKLEDSAMYFCASKGGGVYNEQFFGPGTRLTVL.

The chain combines TRBV7-9 with TRBJ2-2, with 8 bases identical to TRBD2. With V trimmed by 5 bases and J by 8 bases, 19 bases remained unmatched. Germline lookup yields CDR1 SEHNR and CDR2 FQNEAQ (reference sequence). CDR3 length: 18 residues. The CDR3 reads CASSTGGGPGPSGGELFF. The CDR3 bases are TGTGCCAGCAGCACCGGCGGGGGGCCAGGCCCCAGTGGAGGGGAGCTGTTTTTT.

V gene TRBV5-1 combines with J gene TRBJ2-2, with D perhaps matching TRBD2 (6 bases). The V gene lost 3 bases and the J gene lost 2 bases, with 8 bases spanning the gap. The V gene's germline CDR1 is SGHRS and CDR2 YFSETQ. The length of the CDR3 is 14 residues. The CDR3 DNA follows: TGCGCCAGCAGCTGGGACTCCAACACCGGGGAGCTGTTTTTT. Amino acid sequence: CASSWDSNTGELFF.

This chain links TRBV28 with TRBJ1-3, with TRBD1 as a possible D gene (5 bases). With 5 bases removed from V and 2 bases from J, the gap between germline ends came to 10 bases. Germline CDR1 reads MDHEN; CDR2 reads SYDVKM. The CDR3 consists of 14 residues. DNA of the CDR3: TGTGCCAGCAGTCGGACGGGGGCTGGAAACACCATATATTTT. Amino acids: CASSRTGAGNTIYF.

J is TRBJ2-7 and V is TRBV2; no definite D call. Deletions cut 6 bases from V and 4 bases from J, with 10 bases between. This CDR3 contains 12 residues. CDR1 SNHLY and CDR2 FYNNEI come from the germline V gene. CDR3 sequence reads: CASREQNYEQYF. In DNA, the CDR3 is TGTGCCAGCAGAGAACAGAATTACGAGCAGTACTTC.